This TCR beta chain was recovered during a study of blood T cell repertoires in COVID-19. Overall study: Collection of acute and convalescent COVID-19 samples took place in the United States, Italy and Spain.

Original analysis: Cell counts per sample came from amplifying reference gene primers. Clones were sequenced by immunoSEQ multiplex PCR, and TCRdb holds only the in-frame ones, with some missing. V and J calls and clone size come straight from that table; D and trimming were deduced from the DNA. Here the sample spans around 130,000 clones, roughly 90% being singletons. The CDR3 loop spans 16 amino acids. Per germline, CDR1 SGHNT and CDR2 YYREEE (reference sequence). V trimming: 2 bases; J trimming: 3 bases; junction bases outside the gene matches: 7. Sequenced sample: peripheral blood. The clonotype was recovered from a man aged 55 to 70 with COVID-19, enrolled during active disease. This chain connects TRBV5-4 to TRBJ2-7; 11 bases are a match to TRBD2. The chain's CDR3 is CASSLIAGGPIYEQYF. DNA for the CDR3: TGTGCCAGCAGCTTAATAGCGGGAGGGCCAATCTACGAGCAGTACTTC.